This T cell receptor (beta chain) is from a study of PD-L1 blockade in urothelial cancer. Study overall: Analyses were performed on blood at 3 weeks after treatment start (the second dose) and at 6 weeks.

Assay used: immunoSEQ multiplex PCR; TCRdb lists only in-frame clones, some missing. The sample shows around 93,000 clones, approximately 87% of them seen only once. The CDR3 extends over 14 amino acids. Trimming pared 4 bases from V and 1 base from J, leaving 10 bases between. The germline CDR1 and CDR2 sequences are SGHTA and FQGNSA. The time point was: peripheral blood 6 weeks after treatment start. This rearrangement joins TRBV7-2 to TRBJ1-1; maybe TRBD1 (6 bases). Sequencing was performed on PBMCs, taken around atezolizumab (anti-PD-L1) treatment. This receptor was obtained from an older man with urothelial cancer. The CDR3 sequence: CASSYKGGNTEAFF. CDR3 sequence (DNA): TGTGCCAGCAGCTATAAAGGGGGGAACACTGAAGCTTTCTTT.